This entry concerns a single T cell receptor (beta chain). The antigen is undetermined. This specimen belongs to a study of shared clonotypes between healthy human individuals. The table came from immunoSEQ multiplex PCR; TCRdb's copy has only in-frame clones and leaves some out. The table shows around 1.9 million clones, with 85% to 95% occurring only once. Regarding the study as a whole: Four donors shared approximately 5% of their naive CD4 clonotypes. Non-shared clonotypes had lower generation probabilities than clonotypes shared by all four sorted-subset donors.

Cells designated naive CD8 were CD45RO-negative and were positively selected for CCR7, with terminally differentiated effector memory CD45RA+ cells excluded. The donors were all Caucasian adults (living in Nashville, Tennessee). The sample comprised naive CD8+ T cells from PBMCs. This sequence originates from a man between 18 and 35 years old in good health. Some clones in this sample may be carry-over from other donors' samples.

The CDR3 here is CASSSNPGRSYNEQFF. CDR3 coding DNA: TGTGCCAGCAGCAGCAATCCGGGACGGTCCTACAATGAGCAGTTCTTC. The V call is TRBV9, the J call TRBJ2-1, with D perhaps assigned TRBD1 or TRBD2 (5 bases each). From germline, CDR1 is SGDLS and CDR2 YYNGEE. Trimming took 4 bases from V and 1 from J, leaving 15 bases between them. The CDR3 consists of 16 residues.